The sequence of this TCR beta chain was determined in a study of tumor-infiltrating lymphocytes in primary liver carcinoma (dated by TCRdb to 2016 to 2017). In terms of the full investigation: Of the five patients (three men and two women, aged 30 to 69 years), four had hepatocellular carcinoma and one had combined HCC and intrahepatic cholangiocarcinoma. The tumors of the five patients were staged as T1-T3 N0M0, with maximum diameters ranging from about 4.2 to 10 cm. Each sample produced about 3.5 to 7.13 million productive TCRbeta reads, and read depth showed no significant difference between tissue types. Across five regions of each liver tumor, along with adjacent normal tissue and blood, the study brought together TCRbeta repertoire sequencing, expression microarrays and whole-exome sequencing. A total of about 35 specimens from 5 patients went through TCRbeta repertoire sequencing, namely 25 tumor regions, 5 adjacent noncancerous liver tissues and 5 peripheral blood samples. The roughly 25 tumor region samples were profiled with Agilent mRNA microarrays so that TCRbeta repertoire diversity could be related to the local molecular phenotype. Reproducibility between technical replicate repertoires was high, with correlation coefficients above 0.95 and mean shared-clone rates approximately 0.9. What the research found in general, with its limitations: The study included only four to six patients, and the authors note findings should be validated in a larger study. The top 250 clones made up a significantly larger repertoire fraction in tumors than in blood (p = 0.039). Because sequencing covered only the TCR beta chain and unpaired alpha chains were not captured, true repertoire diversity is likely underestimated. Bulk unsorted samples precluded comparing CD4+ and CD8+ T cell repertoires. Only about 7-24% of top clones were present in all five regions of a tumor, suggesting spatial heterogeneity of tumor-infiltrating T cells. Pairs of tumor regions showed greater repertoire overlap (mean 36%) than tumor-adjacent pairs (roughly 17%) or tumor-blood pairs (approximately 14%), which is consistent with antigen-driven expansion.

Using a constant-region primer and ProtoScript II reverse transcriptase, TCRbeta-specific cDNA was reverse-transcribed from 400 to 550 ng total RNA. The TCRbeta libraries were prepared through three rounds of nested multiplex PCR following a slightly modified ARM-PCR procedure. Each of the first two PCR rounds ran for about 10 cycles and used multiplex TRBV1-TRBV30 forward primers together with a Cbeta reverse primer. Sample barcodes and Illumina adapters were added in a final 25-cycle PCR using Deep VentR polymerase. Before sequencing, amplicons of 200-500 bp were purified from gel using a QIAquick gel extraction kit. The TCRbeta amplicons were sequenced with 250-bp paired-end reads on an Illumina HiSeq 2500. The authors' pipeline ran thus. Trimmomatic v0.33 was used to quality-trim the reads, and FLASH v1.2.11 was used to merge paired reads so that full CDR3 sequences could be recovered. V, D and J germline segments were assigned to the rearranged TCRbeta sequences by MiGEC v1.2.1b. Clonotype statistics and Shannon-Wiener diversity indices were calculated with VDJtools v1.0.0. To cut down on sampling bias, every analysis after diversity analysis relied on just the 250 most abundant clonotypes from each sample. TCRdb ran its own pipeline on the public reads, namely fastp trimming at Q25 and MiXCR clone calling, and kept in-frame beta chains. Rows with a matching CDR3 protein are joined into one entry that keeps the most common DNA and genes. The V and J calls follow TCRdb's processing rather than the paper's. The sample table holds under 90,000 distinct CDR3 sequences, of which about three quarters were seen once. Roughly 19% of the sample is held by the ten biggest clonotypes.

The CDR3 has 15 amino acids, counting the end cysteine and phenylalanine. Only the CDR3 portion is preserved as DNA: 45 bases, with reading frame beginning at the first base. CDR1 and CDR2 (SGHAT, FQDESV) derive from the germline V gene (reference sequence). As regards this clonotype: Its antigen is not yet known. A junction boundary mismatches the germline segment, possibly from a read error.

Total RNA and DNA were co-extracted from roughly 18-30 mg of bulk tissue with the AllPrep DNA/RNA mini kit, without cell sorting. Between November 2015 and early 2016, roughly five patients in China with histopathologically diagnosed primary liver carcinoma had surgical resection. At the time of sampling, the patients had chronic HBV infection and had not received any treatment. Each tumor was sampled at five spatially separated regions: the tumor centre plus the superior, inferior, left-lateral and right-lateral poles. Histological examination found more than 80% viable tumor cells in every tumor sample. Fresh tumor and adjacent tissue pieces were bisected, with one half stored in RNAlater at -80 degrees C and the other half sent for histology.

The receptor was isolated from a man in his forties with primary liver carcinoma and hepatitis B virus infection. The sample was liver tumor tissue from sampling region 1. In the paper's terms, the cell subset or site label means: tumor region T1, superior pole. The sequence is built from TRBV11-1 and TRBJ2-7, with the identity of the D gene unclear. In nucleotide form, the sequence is TGTGCCAACAGCTTAGACGAACAGTTCTCCTACGAGCAGTACTTT. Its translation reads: CANSLDEQFSYEQYF.